Presented here are 23 T cell receptor beta chains from one specimen sequenced in a study of T cell repertoires in cytomegalovirus infection. TCRdb redid the calling of the reads with MiXCR, one entry per CDR3 protein. The sample consists of nearly 650,000 distinct CDR3 sequences, 24% of them appearing once. The sequencing sample was made of CD8+ T cells from PBMCs. These receptors were taken from a human donor in good health (CMV status not recorded). Some clones in this sample may be carry-over from other donors' samples.

At least ten counts were recorded for this clonotype. J is TRBJ2-1 and V is TRBV7-6, with TRBD1 matching over 7 bases. V shed 3 bases, J shed 6 bases, and the junction held 5 bases outside the gene matches. Germline lookup yields CDR1 SGHVS and CDR2 FNYEAQ. This CDR3 is 14 amino acids long. CDR3 in DNA: TGTGCCAGCAGCTTTCCGGGACAGATCAATGAGCAGTTCTTC. This codes for CASSFPGQINEQFF. The full variable domain, rest sourced from reference TRBV7-6 and TRBJ2-1, is GAGVSQSPRYKVTKRGQDVALRCDPISGHVSLYWYRQALGQGPEFLTYFNYEAQQDKSGLPNDRFSAERPEGSISTLTIQRTEQRDSAMYRCASSFPGQINEQFFGPGTRLTVL.

This clonotype was recorded at least ten times. The chain has TRBV28 and TRBJ1-1; 8 bases line up with TRBD1. The CDR3 spans 14 residues. With V trimmed by 6 bases and J by 5 bases, 8 bases remained unmatched. The V gene's germline CDR1 is MDHEN and CDR2 SYDVKM. The CDR3 is CASRTGQGGTEAFF. In DNA, the CDR3 is TGTGCCAGCAGGACTGGACAGGGTGGTACTGAAGCTTTCTTT.

In this sample, this clonotype turned up many times. V usage is TRBV7-2 and J usage is TRBJ2-1; perhaps TRBD1 as D (6 bases). This CDR3 is 15 amino acids long. The germline V gene encodes CDR1 SGHTA and CDR2 FQGNSA. V was trimmed by 6 bases and J by 0 bases, leaving 12 bases between them. CDR3 residues: CASRSTGSSYNEQFF. The CDR3 bases are TGTGCCAGCAGGTCCACAGGGAGCTCCTACAATGAGCAGTTCTTC.

This clonotype appeared a few times. The gene calls are TRBV14 and TRBJ2-1; TRBD1 matches 9 bases. The CDR3 loop spans 16 amino acids. The J segment lost 2 bases and the V segment lost 1 base, leaving 3 bases of the junction unmatched. CDR1 and CDR2 (germline): SGHDN, FVKESK. The CDR3 region has the DNA TGTGCCAGCAGCCAAGGGGGGACAGGGACCTACAATGAGCAGTTCTTC. Protein sequence: CASSQGGTGTYNEQFF.

This clonotype was detected a few times. The chain combines TRBV20-1 with TRBJ2-1; 10 nucleotides match TRBD1. This CDR3 has 12 amino acids. Germline CDR1 reads DFQATT; CDR2 reads SNEGSKA (reference sequence). Unmatched junction bases numbered 3, after V lost 6 bases and J lost 7 bases. The CDR3 spells CSAEDRGNEQFF. The CDR3 DNA reads TGCAGTGCAGAGGACAGGGGGAATGAGCAGTTCTTC.

A word on this clonotype: A junction boundary mismatches the germline segment, possibly from a read error. The V gene is TRBV6-8, the J gene TRBJ2-1, with 8 bases lining up with TRBD2. The CDR3 is 14 amino acids. Germline V gives CDR1 MNHGY, CDR2 SAAAGT. CDR3 amino acids: CANSYSGLGNEQFF. In nucleotides, the CDR3 is TGTGCCAACAGTTACTCGGGACTAGGGAATGAGCAGTTCTTC.

V and J are TRBV20-1 and TRBJ2-3; D unresolved. CDR3 length: 12 amino acids. Germline CDR1 reads DFQATT; CDR2 reads SNEGSKA (reference sequence). Trimming removed 2 bases from V and 5 bases from J, with 8 bases in between. Here the CDR3 DNA reads TGCAGTGCTAGATTCGAACGAGATACGCAGTATTTT. It encodes CSARFERDTQYF.

The rearrangement links TRBV28 to TRBJ2-3; unclear D gene. Trimming stripped 4 bases from V and 3 bases from J, with 8 bases between. Per germline, CDR1 MDHEN and CDR2 SYDVKM. This CDR3 has 13 amino acids. CDR3 loop: CASSSLETDTQYF. The DNA of the CDR3 is TGTGCCAGCAGTTCACTGGAAACAGATACGCAGTATTTT.

Remarks on this clonotype: A much larger clone is a single base away; this may be a read error. V is TRBV28 and J is TRBJ1-5; D possibly corresponds to TRBD1 (6 bases). CDR1 is MDHEN and CDR2 is SYDVKM in the germline V gene. Trimming removed 4 bases at V and 7 bases at J, with 17 bases between. This CDR3 spans 15 amino acids. CDR3: CASSWGSGANQPQHF. The CDR3 nucleotides are TGTGCCAGCAGTTGGGGGTCGGGGGCGAACCAGCCCCAGCATTTT.

This clonotype was seen at least ten times. V gene TRBV11-2 combines with J gene TRBJ2-1, with a weak D call TRBD2 (5 bases). Germline CDR1 and CDR2: SGHAT and FQNNGV. V was cut by 2 bases and J by 5 bases, with 7 bases left in between. The CDR3 loop spans 13 amino acids. CDR3 in DNA: TGTGCCAGCAGCTTACCCGGGGACAATGAGCAGTTCTTC. Its protein product is CASSLPGDNEQFF.

This clonotype was detected a few times. The chain employs TRBV15 and TRBJ1-2; D remains unclear. Germline assignment: CDR1 LNHNV and CDR2 YYDKDF (reference sequence). Trimming shortened V by 4 bases and J by 0 bases, and 9 bases separated the two germline ends. The CDR3 sequence is 14 residues long. The CDR3: CATSIEPTNYGYTF. CDR3 coding DNA: TGTGCCACCAGCATTGAACCGACTAACTATGGCTACACCTTC.

This clonotype was seen repeatedly, ten times or more. The rearrangement joins TRBV7-6 to TRBJ2-3; D perhaps matches TRBD1 (6 bases). This CDR3 has 15 amino acids. Trimming removed 0 bases at V and 4 bases at J, with 11 bases between. The germline V gene encodes CDR1 SGHVS and CDR2 FNYEAQ. Here the CDR3 DNA reads TGTGCCAGCAGCTTAGCGATCCAGGGGTCAGATACGCAGTATTTT. Translating it yields CASSLAIQGSDTQYF.

There are a few counts of this clonotype. The chain joins TRBV6-1 to TRBJ2-7; 11 bases are shared with TRBD1. The CDR3 runs to 15 residues. Germline V gene sequence: CDR1 MNHNS, CDR2 SASEGT. With V trimmed by 4 bases and J by 3 bases, 5 bases remained unmatched. CDR3 DNA: TGTGCCAGCAGTGTCGGGACAGGGGGTATCTACGAGCAGTACTTC. Translation gives CASSVGTGGIYEQYF.

This clonotype was seen at least ten times. The chain uses TRBV25-1 and TRBJ2-7, with 9 nucleotides matching TRBD1. V shed 3 bases, J shed 3 bases, and the junction held 6 bases outside the gene matches. Germline CDR1 MGHDK, CDR2 SYGVNS. This CDR3 has 15 amino acids. This chain's CDR3 is CASSDELGQGYEQYF. In DNA form, the CDR3 reads TGTGCCAGCAGTGACGAACTGGGACAGGGCTACGAGCAGTACTTC.

This chain uses TRBV9 with TRBJ2-3, with unresolved D. In germline, CDR1 is SGDLS, CDR2 YYNGEE. The CDR3 sequence is 16 residues long. The V gene lost 0 bases and the J gene lost 0 bases, with 11 bases spanning the gap. For the CDR3, the DNA is TGTGCCAGCAGCGTAGTTGGTAGCATTAGCACAGATACGCAGTATTTT. This translates into CASSVVGSISTDTQYF.

At least ten counts were recorded for this clonotype. The chain links TRBV7-9 to TRBJ2-1; possibly TRBD1 or TRBD2 for D (5 bases each). Germline V gives CDR1 SEHNR, CDR2 FQNEAQ (reference sequence). There are 12 residues in the CDR3. V was shortened by 0 bases and J by 12 bases, with 9 bases between the two germline ends. CDR3 residues: CASSLAGDRQFF. In nucleotides, the CDR3 is TGTGCCAGCAGCTTAGCAGGGGACCGGCAGTTCTTC.

This clonotype was seen a handful of times. The chain recombines TRBV2 with TRBJ2-1; TRBD2 is a possible D gene (5 bases). The CDR3 extends over 13 amino acids. V was clipped by 6 bases and J by 4 bases, with 10 bases between them. In germline, CDR1 is SNHLY, CDR2 FYNNEI. The CDR3 here is CASSEGLYNEQFF. The CDR3 DNA is TGTGCCAGCAGCGAGGGTCTATACAATGAGCAGTTCTTC. Drawing the rest from reference TRBV2 and TRBJ2-1, the complete variable domain is EPEVTQTPSHQVTQMGQEVILRCVPISNHLYFYWYRQILGQKVEFLVSFYNNEISEKSEIFDDQFSVERPDGSNFTLKIRSTKLEDSAMYFCASSEGLYNEQFFGPGTRLTVL.

V and J are TRBV7-4 and TRBJ2-7; TRBD2 is a possible D gene (5 bases). V lost 5 bases and J lost 5, with 16 bases in between. Germline CDR1 reads SGHVT; CDR2 reads SQSDAQ. The CDR3 covers 14 residues. CDR3 sequence (DNA): TGTGCCAGCAGCCACCGGGGAATGGGAAACGAGCAGTACGTC. Encoded protein: CASSHRGMGNEQYV.

This clonotype was counted only a few times. The CDR3 loop reads CSAVGKSNYNSPLHF. CDR3 bases: TGCAGTGCTGTGGGAAAGTCGAACTATAATTCACCCCTCCACTTT. V usage is TRBV20-1 and J usage is TRBJ1-6; D is unclear. Between the trimmed V and J ends, which lost 5 bases and 3 bases, there was a span of 14 bases. CDR3 length equals 15 residues. Per germline, CDR1 DFQATT and CDR2 SNEGSKA (reference sequence).

This clonotype was counted between two and nine times. A much more abundant neighbour one base away suggests this may be a read error. The gene calls are TRBV5-4 and TRBJ2-7, with 7 bases aligning to TRBD1. This CDR3 has 14 residues. Germline V gene data show CDR1 as SGHNT and CDR2 as YYREEE (reference sequence). The V gene end was trimmed by 4 bases and the J gene end by 0 bases; junction bases not matched to a gene: 4. The CDR3 nucleotides read TGTGCCAGCAGCCCCGGGACAGCCTCCTACGAGCAGTACTTC. This codes for CASSPGTASYEQYF.

V and J are TRBV6-8 and TRBJ2-2; tentative D call: TRBD1 (5 bases). This CDR3 has 15 amino acids. Per the germline V gene, CDR1 is MNHGY and CDR2 is SAAAGT. The V and J ends lost 10 bases and 1 base respectively, with 16 bases between them. For the CDR3, the DNA is TGTGCCACCAAGGTCGGTCAGGGGAACACCGGGGAGCTGTTTTTT. This codes for CATKVGQGNTGELFF.

Concerning this clonotype: This may be a read error, as it is one base from a much larger clone. The CDR3 sequence: CANSPRVPNQPQHF. The CDR3 DNA reads TGTGCCAACAGTCCCCGGGTCCCAAATCAGCCCCAGCATTTT. V is TRBV12-3 or TRBV12-4 and J is TRBJ1-5; D uncertain. The CDR3 totals 14 residues.

The rearrangement links TRBV20-1 to TRBJ2-2; 8 nucleotides agree with TRBD1. V trimming: 0 bases; J trimming: 4 bases; junction bases outside the gene matches: 13. Germline-derived CDR1 and CDR2 are DFQATT and SNEGSKA (reference sequence). The CDR3 loop spans 18 amino acids. The CDR3 region has the DNA TGCAGTGCTAGAGACAGAAGCGGACAGGGAGTGCGCACCGGGGAGCTGTTTTTT. Protein: CSARDRSGQGVRTGELFF.